This T cell receptor beta chain derives from a study of blood T cell repertoires in COVID-19. Only in-frame clones appear in the TCRdb table, and some are missing; sequencing was by immunoSEQ multiplex PCR. The data show hundreds of thousands of clones, about 86% seen once. V was shortened by 4 bases and J by 7 bases, with 16 bases between the two germline ends. CDR1 and CDR2 from the germline V gene are MNHEY and SMNVEV (reference sequence). The CDR3 length is 15 residues. Sequencing was performed on PBMCs or T cells enriched from blood (not recorded which). The TCR comes from a woman aged 45-60 years in a cohort exposed to, infected with or recovered from COVID-19 (not recorded which). V is TRBV27 and J is TRBJ1-4, with D maybe TRBD1 (6 bases). The DNA of the CDR3 is TGTGCCAGCAGTTATGGGAGGGGGTACGGTGAAAAACTGTTTTTT. Its protein product is CASSYGRGYGEKLFF.